This note documents a single T cell receptor (beta chain) sequence. The antigen is unknown. This CDR3 has 14 amino acids. V was shortened by 6 bases and J by 0 bases, with 11 bases between the two germline ends. Germline V gene data show CDR1 as SEHNR and CDR2 as FQNEAQ (reference sequence). The data were taken from a study of cytomegalovirus exposure and HLA in healthy donors. Turning to the study itself: Genetic ancestry analysis placed approximately 80% of the 398 donors that were genotyped in the Caucasian-associated cluster.

The study's findings and limits: Association of a missense DCLRE1C variant with TCR beta V- and J-gene trimming was reported in a later analysis. The authors later found TCR association rates varying by HLA locus, with DRB1 most and HLA-C fewest.

Unrecorded immune exposure was likely among donors, who were nominally healthy when sampled. The primer mix had 60 Vbeta and 13 Jbeta primers. Libraries were prepared by immunoSEQ multiplex PCR; TCRdb keeps only in-frame clonotypes and omits some of them. The sample includes some 100,000 clones, 77% of them seen just once. This TCR came from a man aged 40-50 years in good health and CMV-seropositive. Sequencing was carried out using PBMCs. The V call is TRBV7-9, the J call TRBJ2-5; tentatively, D is TRBD2 (5 bases). The CDR3 loop reads CASRTLTNQETQYF. The CDR3 DNA follows: TGTGCCAGCAGGACTTTGACTAACCAAGAGACCCAGTACTTC.